The 18 T cell receptor beta chains given below trace back to one sample, sequenced in a study of molecular identifiers for immune sequencing clone quantification. TCRdb reprocessed the PCR reads with MiXCR, giving one entry per CDR3 protein. This repertoire shows under 600,000 distinct CDR3 sequences, over 20% found once; its top ten account for about 0.78%. The sequenced material came from naive CD8+ T cells from blood, with Jurkat cell RNA spiked in. The subset here: FACS-sorted CD8+CD4-CCR7+CD45RA+ naive T cells. These receptors came from a human donor in good health. Some libraries in this study had Jurkat cell RNA spiked in.

This clonotype showed up just a few times. The rearrangement uses TRBV7-2 and TRBJ1-6; possibly TRBD1 for D (5 bases). CDR3 length: 18 residues. Germline loops: CDR1 SGHTA, CDR2 FQGNSA. Trimming cost V 5 bases and J 0 bases, with 17 bases left between them. The CDR3 sequence: CASSPVWDGSSYNSPLHF. The CDR3 nucleotides read TGTGCCAGCAGCCCAGTCTGGGACGGGAGCTCCTATAATTCACCCCTCCACTTT.

This clonotype showed up just once. The rearrangement links TRBV30 to TRBJ2-7, with 7 nucleotides matching TRBD2. The CDR3 runs to 13 residues. V shed 5 bases and J 7 bases; nucleotides not matched to a gene: 11. Germline V CDR1 and CDR2: GTSNPN, SVGIG (reference sequence). The CDR3 spells CAWGGGGPGEQYF. CDR3 sequence (DNA): TGTGCCTGGGGGGGGGGAGGGCCTGGAGAGCAGTACTTC.

This clonotype came up many times. This chain connects TRBV6-2 or TRBV6-3 to TRBJ1-1; 9 nucleotides match TRBD1. V lost 6 bases and J lost 2; bases outside the gene matches: 7. Germline CDR1 and CDR2: MNHEY and SVGEGT. The CDR3 contains 15 residues. The CDR3: CASRLGQGPNTEAFF. The CDR3 DNA is TGTGCCAGCAGACTAGGACAGGGGCCCAACACTGAAGCTTTCTTT.

The count of this clonotype is one. At one of its ends the junction is not consistent with the germline gene, which may arise from a read error. The chain combines TRBV7-8 with TRBJ2-7, with D perhaps matching TRBD2 (6 bases). Germline lookup yields CDR1 SGHVS and CDR2 FQNEAQ. The CDR3 has 12 amino acids. The CDR3 spells CASSKAGNERYF. The CDR3 region has the DNA TGTGCCAGCAGCAAAGCGGGCAACGAGCGGTACTTC.

This clonotype was observed a few times. This chain links TRBV3-1 with TRBJ2-1; D unresolved. CDR3 size: 16 residues. The germline gives CDR1 LGHDT, CDR2 YNNKEL (reference sequence). V was trimmed by 1 base and J by 7 bases, leaving 17 bases between them. This CDR3 is CASSQGVTDSRNEQFF. CDR3 nucleotide sequence: TGTGCCAGCAGCCAAGGAGTAACGGATTCTAGGAATGAGCAGTTCTTC.

This clonotype showed up many times. The chain carries TRBV2 and TRBJ2-7; D possibly corresponds to TRBD2 (5 bases). The CDR3 loop spans 12 amino acids. Germline assignment: CDR1 SNHLY and CDR2 FYNNEI. V lost 4 bases and J lost 2, with 6 bases in between. CDR3 protein: CASSGGPYEQYF. The CDR3 DNA is TGTGCCAGCAGTGGAGGGCCCTACGAGCAGTACTTC.

The CDR3 region has the DNA TGTGCCAGCAGTCTCGGGGCTACGGGCTGGTACGAGCAGTACTTC. Its translation is CASSLGATGWYEQYF. The rearrangement links TRBV27 to TRBJ2-7, with D possibly called TRBD1 or TRBD2 (5 bases each). The CDR3 consists of 15 residues. Trimming shortened V by 5 bases and J by 4 bases, and 18 bases separated the two germline ends. The V gene's germline CDR1 is MNHEY and CDR2 SMNVEV (reference sequence).

This clonotype was seen many times. The rearrangement joins TRBV28 to TRBJ1-1, with D possibly matching TRBD1 (5 bases). Trimming left V 6 bases short and J 0 bases short, with 14 bases between. The CDR3 extends over 15 amino acids. Looked up from germline, CDR1 is MDHEN and CDR2 is SYDVKM. CDR3 coding DNA: TGTGCCAGCAGCCTTTTCAGGGCGATGAACACTGAAGCTTTCTTT. Translation gives CASSLFRAMNTEAFF.

This clonotype was seen ten or more times. The chain carries TRBV7-6 and TRBJ2-5, with D perhaps assigned TRBD1 or TRBD2 (5 bases each). CDR3 length equals 14 residues. V was clipped by 1 base and J by 1 base, with 7 bases between them. Germline lookup yields CDR1 SGHVS and CDR2 FNYEAQ. CDR3 amino acids: CASSLEGTQETQYF. DNA of the CDR3: TGTGCCAGCAGCTTAGAAGGGACCCAAGAGACCCAGTACTTC.

This clonotype has more than one count but fewer than ten. The chain employs TRBV6-1 and TRBJ1-2; 12 positions agree with TRBD1. The CDR3 has 13 amino acids. Germline V lookup: CDR1 MNHNS, CDR2 SASEGT. The J segment lost 7 bases and the V segment lost 6 bases, leaving 3 bases of the junction unmatched. CDR3 sequence: CASRGQGARGYTF. The DNA for the CDR3 is TGTGCCAGCAGGGGACAGGGGGCTCGTGGCTACACCTTC.

This clonotype was seen many times. CDR3 sequence: CASSLDAYTDTQYF. In DNA, the CDR3 is TGTGCCAGCAGTTTGGATGCGTACACAGATACGCAGTATTTT. This chain connects TRBV27 to TRBJ2-3; D is uncertain. V lost 3 bases, J lost 2 bases, and 9 bases lay in between. Looked up from germline, CDR1 is MNHEY and CDR2 is SMNVEV (reference sequence). This CDR3 contains 14 residues.

This clonotype has only a few counts. The V gene is TRBV4-1, the J gene TRBJ2-5; D remains unclear. Germline V gives CDR1 MGHRA, CDR2 YSYEKL. The CDR3 has 14 amino acids. The V and J ends lost 0 bases and 7 bases respectively, with 12 bases between them. The DNA of the CDR3 is TGCGCCAGCAGCCAAGAATCGGGCGTTGGGACCCAGTACTTC. Its translation: CASSQESGVGTQYF.

V gene TRBV6-6 combines with J gene TRBJ2-7, with 10 nucleotides matching TRBD1. V trimming: 5 bases; J trimming: 4 bases; junction bases outside the gene matches: 8. This CDR3 is built from 15 residues. The germline gives CDR1 MNHNY, CDR2 SVGAGI (reference sequence). CDR3 sequence: CASSDGTGDFYEQYF. The CDR3 DNA follows: TGTGCCAGCAGTGACGGGACAGGGGATTTTTACGAGCAGTACTTC.

This clonotype occurred many times. The rearrangement links TRBV11-2 to TRBJ2-5; D unclear. The ends were cut back, 1 base at V and 1 base at J, with 7 bases in the middle. Germline CDR1 SGHAT, CDR2 FQNNGV. The CDR3 is made up of 14 amino acids. Written as DNA, the CDR3 is TGTGCCAGCAGCTTAGTTAGCAGCCAAGAGACCCAGTACTTC. Translated: CASSLVSSQETQYF.

This clonotype appeared many times. This sequence joins TRBV30 and TRBJ1-5; D remains ambiguous. Looked up from germline, CDR1 is GTSNPN and CDR2 is SVGIG (reference sequence). V was shortened by 0 bases and J by 0 bases, with 9 bases between the two germline ends. This CDR3 is built from 15 residues. CDR3 loop: CAWSVLADSNQPQHF. Here the CDR3 DNA reads TGTGCCTGGAGTGTACTTGCGGATAGCAATCAGCCCCAGCATTTT.

The chain uses TRBV29-1 and TRBJ1-1, with 8 bases that match TRBD1. The CDR3 covers 17 residues. Looked up from germline, CDR1 is SQVTM and CDR2 is ANQGSEA. CDR3 in amino acids: CTASGADRDFLLTEAFF. CDR3 DNA: TGCACCGCATCGGGGGCGGACAGGGATTTTCTCTTGACTGAAGCTTTCTTT.

The table lists this clonotype with a few counts. This sequence joins TRBV6-1 and TRBJ2-7, with no clear D. Trimming removed 4 bases at V and 3 bases at J, with 7 bases between. CDR3 length: 12 amino acids. In germline, CDR1 is MNHNS, CDR2 SASEGT. The CDR3 DNA is TGTGCCAGCAGTGTAGGGTACTACGAGCAGTACTTC. It specifies CASSVGYYEQYF.

This clonotype was counted only a few times. This rearrangement joins TRBV27 to TRBJ2-1; TRBD2 agrees at 12 bases. Per germline, CDR1 MNHEY and CDR2 SMNVEV (reference sequence). The CDR3 length is 16 residues. The trim removed 5 bases at V and 6 bases at J, leaving 8 bases unmatched. CDR3 residues: CASSQQTSGGLNEQFF. CDR3 nucleotides: TGTGCCAGCAGTCAACAGACTAGCGGGGGCCTCAATGAGCAGTTCTTC.